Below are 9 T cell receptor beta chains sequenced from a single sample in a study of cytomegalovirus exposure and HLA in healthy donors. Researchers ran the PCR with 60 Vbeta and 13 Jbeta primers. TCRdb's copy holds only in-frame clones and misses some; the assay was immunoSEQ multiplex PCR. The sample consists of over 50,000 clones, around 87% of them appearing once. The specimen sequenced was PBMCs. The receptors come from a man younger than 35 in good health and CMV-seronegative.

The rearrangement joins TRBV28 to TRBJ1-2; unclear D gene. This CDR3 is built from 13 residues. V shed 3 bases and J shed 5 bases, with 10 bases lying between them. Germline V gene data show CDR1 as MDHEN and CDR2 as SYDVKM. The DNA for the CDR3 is TGTGCCAGCAGTTTGCCACAGCATTATGGCTACACCTTC. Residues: CASSLPQHYGYTF.

CDR3 bases: TGTGCCAGCAGCTCGCCGGGACTAGCGGGGGGGCCATCCTACAATGAGCAGTTCTTC. It encodes CASSSPGLAGGPSYNEQFF. This chain connects TRBV11-2 to TRBJ2-1; TRBD2 matches at 16 bases. The CDR3 extends over 19 amino acids. V lost 4 bases and J lost 1; bases outside the gene matches: 7. Per the germline V gene, CDR1 is SGHAT and CDR2 is FQNNGV.

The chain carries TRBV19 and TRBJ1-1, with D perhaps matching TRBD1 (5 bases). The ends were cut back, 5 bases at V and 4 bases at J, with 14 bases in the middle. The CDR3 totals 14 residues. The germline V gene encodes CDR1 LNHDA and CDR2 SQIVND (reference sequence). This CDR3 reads CASSSGPGGTEAFF. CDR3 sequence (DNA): TGTGCCAGTAGTTCGGGACCGGGGGGCACTGAAGCTTTCTTT. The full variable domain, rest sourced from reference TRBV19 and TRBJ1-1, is DGGITQSPKYLFRKEGQNVTLSCEQNLNHDAMYWYRQDPGQGLRLIYYSQIVNDFQKGDIAEGYSVSREKKESFPLTVTSAQKNPTAFYLCASSSGPGGTEAFFGQGTRLTVV.

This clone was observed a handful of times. CDR3 in DNA: TGTGCCAGCAGTGACAGGGAGCAGTTCTTC. Translating it yields CASSDREQFF. The J gene is TRBJ2-1, the V gene TRBV25-1, with D uncertain. This CDR3 spans 10 amino acids. Per germline, CDR1 MGHDK and CDR2 SYGVNS. V lost 3 bases and J 10 bases, leaving 4 bases between the germline ends.

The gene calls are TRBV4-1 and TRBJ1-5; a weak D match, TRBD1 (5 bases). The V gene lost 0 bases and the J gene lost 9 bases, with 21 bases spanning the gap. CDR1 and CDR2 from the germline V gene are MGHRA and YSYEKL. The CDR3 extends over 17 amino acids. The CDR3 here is CASSQDLRQGGIAPQHF. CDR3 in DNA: TGCGCCAGCAGCCAAGATCTGCGGCAGGGAGGGATCGCGCCCCAGCATTTT.

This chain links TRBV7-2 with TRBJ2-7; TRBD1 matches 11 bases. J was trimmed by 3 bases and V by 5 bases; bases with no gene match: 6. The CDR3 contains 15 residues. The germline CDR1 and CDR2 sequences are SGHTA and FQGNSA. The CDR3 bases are TGTGCCAGCAGCCAAACCGGGACAGGGGGCTACGAGCAGTACTTC. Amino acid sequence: CASSQTGTGGYEQYF. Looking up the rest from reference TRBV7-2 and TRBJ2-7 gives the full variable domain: GAGVSQSPSNKVTEKGKDVELRCDPISGHTALYWYRQSLGQGLEFLIYFQGNSAPDKSGLPSDRFSAERTGGSVSTLTIQRTQQEDSAVYLCASSQTGTGGYEQYFGPGTRLTVT.

CDR3 in amino acids: CSVGGGLSPLHF. For the CDR3, the DNA is TGCAGCGTCGGGGGAGGGCTCTCACCCCTCCACTTT. V and J are TRBV29-1 and TRBJ1-6, with D maybe TRBD1 (5 bases). V shed 6 bases and J shed 10 bases, with 13 bases lying between them. CDR3 length: 12 residues. The V gene's germline CDR1 is SQVTM and CDR2 ANQGSEA.

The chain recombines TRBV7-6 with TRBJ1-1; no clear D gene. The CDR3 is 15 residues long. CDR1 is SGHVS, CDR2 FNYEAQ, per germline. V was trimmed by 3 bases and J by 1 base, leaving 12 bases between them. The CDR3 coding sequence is TGTGCCAGCAGCTTGTATGTGACATCGAACACTGAAGCTTTCTTT. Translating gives CASSLYVTSNTEAFF.

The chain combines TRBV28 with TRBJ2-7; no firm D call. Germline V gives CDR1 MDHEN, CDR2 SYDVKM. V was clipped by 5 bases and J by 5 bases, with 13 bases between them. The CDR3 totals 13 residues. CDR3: CASSPPRLNEQYF. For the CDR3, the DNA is TGTGCCAGCAGTCCCCCCCGTTTAAACGAGCAGTACTTC.